Listed below are T cell receptor beta chains from one sample, sequenced in a study of cytomegalovirus exposure and HLA in healthy donors. This table comes from immunoSEQ multiplex PCR, and its TCRdb copy is limited to in-frame clones, with some not included. The repertoire consists of about 38,000 clones, with around three fifths occurring once and the leading ten covering roughly 18%. What was sequenced was PBMCs. Every receptor here comes from a man aged 50-60 years in good health and CMV-seropositive. Both conserved end residues are part of each CDR3. A D gene is named only where the DNA matches it firmly. The size entry is marked missing in some rows and otherwise reads once, few, many or a size class.

.	TRBV27	.	TRBJ1-6	CASRTGSYKTVGEDSPLHF	TGTGCCAGCCGTACCGGTTCCTATAAGACAGTGGGCGAGGATTCACCCCTCCACTTT
.	TRBV6-5	TRBD1	TRBJ1-1	CASSYVTGGNTEAFF	TGTGCCAGCAGTTACGTGACAGGGGGGAACACTGAAGCTTTCTTT
few	TRBV7-3	.	TRBJ2-3	CASSLTGVSDTQYF	TGTGCCAGCAGCTTAACAGGGGTGTCAGATACGCAGTATTTT
.	TRBV7-2	TRBD1	TRBJ2-5	CASSLGDRDQETQYF	TGTGCCAGCAGCTTAGGAGACAGGGACCAAGAGACCCAGTACTTC
.	TRBV11-2	TRBD1	TRBJ1-4	CASSLELGQGKRF	TGTGCCAGCAGCTTAGAGCTAGGACAGGGGAAAAGGTTT
.	TRBV7-2	TRBD2	TRBJ2-3	CASSSSGGSDTQYF	TGTGCCAGCAGCTCCTCGGGAGGGTCAGATACGCAGTATTTT
.	TRBV6-5	.	TRBJ1-2	CASSYSTELYGYTF	TGTGCCAGCAGTTACTCCACAGAACTCTATGGCTACACCTTC
few	TRBV28	TRBD1	TRBJ1-5	CASRTGQLNQPQHF	TGTGCCAGCAGAACGGGACAGCTAAATCAGCCCCAGCATTTT
.	TRBV4-2	.	TRBJ2-7	CASSQSSGPGGSYEQYF	TGTGCCAGCAGCCAAAGTTCCGGGCCAGGAGGGTCCTACGAGCAGTACTTC
few	TRBV5-4	TRBD1	TRBJ2-3	CASSRGTGEVTDTQYF	TGTGCCAGCAGCCGGGGGACAGGGGAGGTCACAGATACGCAGTATTTT
few	TRBV28	.	TRBJ2-3	CASSFESPGDTQYF	TGTGCCAGCAGTTTCGAGTCACCGGGGGATACGCAGTATTTT
.	TRBV6-1	TRBD1	TRBJ1-1	CASRPGTGVGTEAFF	TGTGCCAGCAGGCCCGGGACAGGGGTCGGTACTGAAGCTTTCTTT
few	TRBV5-1	TRBD2	TRBJ2-7	CASSSRRGDILTGDHEQYF	TGCGCCAGCAGCTCCCGGCGGGGGGACATCCTAACCGGAGACCACGAGCAGTACTTC
.	TRBV9	TRBD2	TRBJ2-3	CASSLRGGSSTDTQYF	TGTGCCAGCAGCTTACGCGGGGGGTCTAGCACAGATACGCAGTATTTT
.	TRBV9	.	TRBJ1-3	CASSVAVTSGNTIYF	TGTGCCAGCAGCGTAGCGGTCACCTCTGGAAACACCATATATTTT
.	TRBV6-5	TRBD1	TRBJ2-7	CASSSHRGGVNERYF	TGTGCCAGCAGTTCCCACCGAGGGGGCGTAAACGAGCGGTACTTC
.	TRBV19	TRBD1	TRBJ1-1	CASSQPRQGTTEAFF	TGTGCCAGTAGTCAACCTCGACAGGGAACCACTGAAGCTTTCTTT
.	TRBV28	.	TRBJ1-2	CASSLLGDWNYGYTF	TGTGCCAGCAGTTTATTAGGGGACTGGAACTATGGCTACACCTTC
.	TRBV6-5	TRBD1	TRBJ2-3	CASSRQGDTQYF	TGTGCCAGCAGTAGACAGGGGGATACGCAGTATTTT
few	TRBV6-1	.	TRBJ2-7	CASSESLNTGRRRDF	TGTGCCAGCAGTGAAAGTCTAAACACTGGTAGGCGTCGGGACTTC
few	TRBV6-5	TRBD1	TRBJ2-7	CASSQYRDRSYEQYF	TGTGCCAGCAGTCAGTACCGGGACAGATCCTACGAGCAGTACTTC
.	TRBV11-2	TRBD1	TRBJ2-7	CASRTGTGGVEQYF	TGTGCCAGCAGAACCGGGACAGGGGGCGTCGAGCAGTACTTC
.	TRBV7-2	.	TRBJ2-1	CTSSFFSGGTYNEQFF	TGTACCAGCAGCTTTTTTAGTGGCGGGACCTACAATGAGCAGTTCTTC
.	TRBV10-2	TRBD2	TRBJ2-7	CASSEASGSEQYF	TGCGCCAGCAGTGAGGCTAGCGGGAGCGAGCAGTACTTC
many	TRBV7-3	.	TRBJ2-1	CASGLTDSHYNEQFF	TGTGCCAGCGGACTAACAGATTCTCACTACAATGAGCAGTTCTTC
.	TRBV6-6	TRBD1	TRBJ2-1	CATASSGQHNEQFF	TGTGCCACAGCCTCCTCGGGACAGCACAATGAGCAGTTCTTC
.	TRBV6-6	.	TRBJ2-7	CASSYSISYEQYF	TGTGCCAGCAGTTACTCGATCAGTTACGAGCAGTACTTC
.	TRBV30	.	TRBJ2-2	CAWRGSRAGELFF	TGTGCCTGGAGGGGGTCGAGGGCCGGGGAGCTGTTTTTT
.	TRBV18	TRBD2	TRBJ2-5	CACPSFGGQETQYF	TGTGCCTGTCCCAGTTTCGGGGGGCAAGAGACCCAGTACTTC
.	TRBV10-2	.	TRBJ1-4	CASSDTGSDNEKLFF	TGCGCCAGCAGTGACACAGGGTCTGATAATGAAAAACTGTTTTTT
.	TRBV11-2	.	TRBJ2-3	CASSLGRLADTQYF	TGTGCCAGCAGCTTAGGTCGTCTCGCAGATACGCAGTATTTT
.	TRBV15	TRBD1	TRBJ2-1	CATSGRNGQGIDEQFF	TGTGCCACCAGCGGGCGAAACGGACAGGGAATTGATGAGCAGTTCTTC
.	TRBV5-4	TRBD1	TRBJ1-1	CASSLTGTGSTEAFF	TGTGCCAGCAGCTTAACCGGGACAGGGTCCACTGAAGCTTTCTTT
.	TRBV28	.	TRBJ2-2	CASTLREMNTGELFF	TGTGCCAGCACCCTACGGGAGATGAACACCGGGGAGCTGTTTTTT
.	TRBV6-5	.	TRBJ1-1	CASLTPPGTEAFF	TGTGCCAGCCTGACCCCGCCAGGGACTGAAGCTTTCTTT
.	TRBV11-3	.	TRBJ2-7	CASSISHSTGEQYF	TGTGCCAGCAGCATTAGTCACTCTACGGGAGAGCAGTACTTC
.	TRBV9	TRBD1	TRBJ2-7	CASRGTGEYEQYF	TGTGCCAGCAGGGGGACAGGAGAGTACGAGCAGTACTTC
few	TRBV10-1	TRBD2	TRBJ2-7	CASSECFSGAYEQYF	TGCGCCAGCAGTGAGTGTTTCAGCGGGGCCTACGAGCAGTACTTC
.	TRBV9	TRBD2	TRBJ2-5	CASSVTGGQETQYF	TGTGCCAGCAGCGTAACGGGGGGGCAAGAGACCCAGTACTTC
.	TRBV6-4	.	TRBJ1-4	CASSDSGGPNEKLFF	TGTGCCAGCAGTGACTCTGGGGGCCCCAATGAAAAACTGTTTTTT
.	TRBV11-1	.	TRBJ2-3	CASSLDYRADTQYF	TGTGCCAGCAGCTTAGACTACCGCGCAGATACGCAGTATTTT
.	TRBV29-1	TRBD2	TRBJ2-7	CSVEGLAGGQKLGEQYF	TGCAGCGTCGAGGGACTAGCGGGGGGGCAAAAGCTCGGCGAGCAGTACTTC
.	TRBV4-2	TRBD1	TRBJ2-3	CASSRRDRGTDTQYF	TGTGCCAGCAGCCGGCGGGACAGGGGCACAGATACGCAGTATTTT
many	TRBV27	TRBD2	TRBJ2-3	CASRLAGADTQYF	TGTGCCAGCAGACTAGCGGGAGCAGATACGCAGTATTTT
.	TRBV5-1	TRBD1	TRBJ1-5	CASSPDRGRPQHF	TGCGCCAGCAGCCCGGACAGGGGTCGGCCCCAGCATTTT
.	TRBV7-2	.	TRBJ1-2	CASSLWVGGYYGYTF	TGTGCCAGCAGCTTATGGGTTGGGGGGTACTATGGCTACACCTTC
.	TRBV4-2	TRBD1	TRBJ2-7	CASSQAGTGVSYEQYF	TGTGCCAGCAGCCAAGCCGGGACAGGGGTCTCCTACGAGCAGTACTTC
.	TRBV7-2	.	TRBJ2-7	CASSWGLQGQYF	TGTGCCAGCAGCTGGGGCTTACAGGGTCAGTACTTC
.	TRBV7-6	.	TRBJ1-2	CASSLRGGRDYGYTF	TGTGCCAGCAGCTTAAGGGGGGGGCGAGACTATGGCTACACCTTC
.	TRBV6-1	TRBD2	TRBJ2-3	CASTWGGEDTQYF	TGTGCCAGCACTTGGGGGGGGGAAGATACGCAGTATTTT
.	TRBV28	TRBD2	TRBJ2-7	CASSRAGVAEQYF	TGTGCCAGCAGCCGCGCGGGGGTAGCGGAACAGTACTTC
.	TRBV7-6	TRBD1	TRBJ2-3	CASSPLWDRFTDTQYF	TGTGCCAGCAGCCCCCTATGGGACAGGTTCACAGATACGCAGTATTTT
.	TRBV2	TRBD1	TRBJ1-2	CASSPQGDYGYTF	TGTGCCAGCAGTCCACAGGGGGACTATGGCTACACCTTC
.	TRBV6-6	.	TRBJ2-5	CASGRQAQETQYF	TGTGCCAGCGGGAGACAGGCACAAGAGACCCAGTACTTC
many	TRBV5-6	TRBD1	TRBJ1-1	CASSLIFDRETEAFF	TGTGCCAGCAGCTTGATTTTTGACAGGGAAACTGAAGCTTTCTTT
.	TRBV5-6	.	TRBJ1-1	CASSLGQMNTEAFF	TGTGCCAGCAGCTTGGGACAGATGAACACTGAAGCTTTCTTT
few	TRBV5-4	TRBD1	TRBJ1-6	CASSLRGGASRNSPLHF	TGTGCCAGCAGCTTGAGAGGGGGCGCTTCCAGGAATTCACCCCTCCACTTT
.	TRBV7-6	.	TRBJ1-5	CASSLALNQPQHF	TGTGCCAGCAGCTTAGCTCTGAATCAGCCCCAGCATTTT
few	TRBV28	.	TRBJ1-1	CASRAPTGFNTEAFF	TGTGCCAGCAGGGCTCCCACAGGGTTTAACACTGAAGCTTTCTTT
.	TRBV29-1	TRBD1	TRBJ1-1	CSVRDSLNTEAFF	TGCAGCGTTCGGGACAGCCTGAACACTGAAGCTTTCTTT